The 19 T cell receptor beta chains below come from one sample, sequenced in a study of T cells in Graves' hyperthyroidism and ophthalmopathy. Amplified TCR beta CDR3 regions came from RNA transcripts. First-round RT-PCR targeting the TCR CDR3 was performed with the HTBI primer set. From the multiplex PCR reads, TCRdb called clonotypes with MiXCR, one entry per CDR3 protein. The data show 650,000 to 700,000 distinct CDR3 sequences, roughly 17% seen once. Sample: blood. These TCRs come from a man in his forties or fifties with Graves' hyperthyroidism.

The CDR3 coding sequence is TGTGCCAGCAGTTCCCCGGGACAGGGCGATGGCTACACCTTC. Translation gives CASSSPGQGDGYTF. The chain is built from TRBV6-5 and TRBJ1-2, with 9 bases identical to TRBD1. V lost 4 bases, J lost 6 bases, and 6 bases stayed unmatched. There are 14 residues in the CDR3. Germline CDR1 and CDR2: MNHEY and SVGAGI.

This clonotype occurred a few times. This chain connects TRBV7-3 to TRBJ1-1, with 10 bases that match TRBD1. This CDR3 has 17 amino acids. Trimming took 5 bases from V and 0 from J; bases not matched to a gene: 9. Germline assignment: CDR1 SGHTA and CDR2 FQGTGA. This CDR3 is CASSLMTGGYLNTEAFF. DNA of the CDR3: TGTGCCAGCAGCCTGATGACAGGGGGCTACTTGAACACTGAAGCTTTCTTT.

The rearrangement joins TRBV6-6 to TRBJ2-1, with D unclear. V was trimmed by 0 bases and J by 8 bases, leaving 11 bases between them. The CDR3 is 14 residues long. Germline V gene lookup returns CDR1 MNHNY and CDR2 SVGAGI (reference sequence). CDR3 residues: CASSYSGPWYEQFF. DNA for the CDR3: TGTGCCAGCAGTTACTCCGGACCATGGTATGAGCAGTTCTTC.

V gene TRBV10-1 combines with J gene TRBJ2-3; TRBD2 might be the D (6 bases). Trimming took 3 bases from V and 6 from J, leaving 13 bases between them. The CDR3 runs 14 residues. Germline values: CDR1 WNHNN, CDR2 SYGVQD (reference sequence). CDR3 nucleotide sequence: TGCGCCAGCAGTGAAATAGCGGTTCCGGATACGCAGTATTTT. This gives the protein CASSEIAVPDTQYF.

This clonotype has at least ten counts. The chain joins TRBV5-4 to TRBJ2-7, with 7 bases matching TRBD2. CDR3 length: 13 residues. Germline V gene sequence: CDR1 SGHNT, CDR2 YYREEE (reference sequence). J gave up 5 bases and V 4 bases, and 6 bases lay outside the gene matches. Written as DNA, the CDR3 is TGTGCCAGCAGCCTGGCGGGAGTTCACGAGCAGTACTTC. Translation: CASSLAGVHEQYF.

This clonotype was counted once. This clone may be a read error of a much larger clone one base away. This chain joins TRBV27 and TRBJ1-2; 8 bases agree with TRBD1. The germline V gene encodes CDR1 MNHEY and CDR2 SMNVEV (reference sequence). This CDR3 is 17 amino acids long. CDR3 loop: CANSASPSTGDPYGYTF. As DNA, the CDR3 is TGTGCCAACAGTGCTTCCCCTTCGACAGGGGACCCCTATGGCTACACCTTC.

This clonotype was seen ten or more times. This rearrangement joins TRBV28 to TRBJ1-1; D remains unclear. The CDR3 consists of 12 residues. Trimming removed 3 bases at V and 1 base at J, with 3 bases between. Germline V gene lookup returns CDR1 MDHEN and CDR2 SYDVKM. Here the CDR3 DNA reads TGTGCCAGCAGTTTTCCGAACACTGAAGCTTTCTTT. It encodes CASSFPNTEAFF.

This clonotype was observed many times. V and J are TRBV11-2 and TRBJ2-5; weak D call: TRBD2 (5 bases). The CDR3 is made up of 12 amino acids. The ends were cut back, 4 bases at V and 5 bases at J, with 8 bases in the middle. Looked up from germline, CDR1 is SGHAT and CDR2 is FQNNGV. CDR3 region: CASSSSQETQYF. CDR3 nucleotide sequence: TGTGCCAGCAGCTCTAGCCAGGAGACCCAGTACTTC.

The table lists this clonotype with many counts. The rearrangement uses TRBV6-1 and TRBJ2-1; maybe TRBD1 (6 bases). V lost 5 bases and J 5 bases, leaving 13 bases between the germline ends. The germline V gene encodes CDR1 MNHNS and CDR2 SASEGT. This CDR3 is 14 amino acids long. The CDR3 nucleotides are TGTGCCAGCAGTAGGGACAACGTTAACAATGAGCAGTTCTTC. Its translation is CASSRDNVNNEQFF.

The rearrangement joins TRBV19 to TRBJ2-5; TRBD2 agrees at 9 bases. The length of the CDR3 is 15 residues. Losses at the gene ends were 1 base for V and 4 bases for J; bases not matched to a gene: 4. Per the germline V gene, CDR1 is LNHDA and CDR2 is SQIVND (reference sequence). This CDR3 is CASSIVSGSGETQYF. The CDR3 nucleotides read TGTGCCAGTAGTATAGTTAGCGGGAGCGGAGAGACCCAGTACTTC.

The table lists this clonotype with many counts. This chain joins TRBV7-2 and TRBJ2-7; D possibly matches TRBD1 or TRBD2 (5 bases each). This CDR3 contains 14 residues. Germline CDR1 reads SGHTA; CDR2 reads FQGNSA. The V gene lost 2 bases and the J gene lost 1 base, with 9 bases spanning the gap. The CDR3 is CASSLRDASYEQYF. In nucleotides, the CDR3 is TGTGCCAGCAGCTTACGGGACGCATCCTACGAGCAGTACTTC.

The genes are TRBV7-8 and TRBJ2-3; D might be TRBD2 (5 bases). The germline CDR1 and CDR2 sequences are SGHVS and FQNEAQ. The CDR3 length is 16 residues. V was clipped by 4 bases and J by 2 bases, with 16 bases between them. CDR3 in amino acids: CASSSTDRGNTDTQYF. In nucleotides, the CDR3 is TGTGCCAGCAGCTCGACCGATCGAGGGAACACAGATACGCAGTATTTT.

The gene calls are TRBV5-6 and TRBJ2-3; D remains unclear. V was trimmed by 0 bases and J by 0 bases, leaving 8 bases between them. Per germline, CDR1 SGHDT and CDR2 YYEEEE. This CDR3 is 15 amino acids long. The CDR3 region is CASSLGYPSTDTQYF. Written as DNA, the CDR3 is TGTGCCAGCAGCTTGGGCTACCCAAGCACAGATACGCAGTATTTT.

V is TRBV20-1 and J is TRBJ2-1; TRBD2 aligns across 9 bases. This CDR3 is 15 amino acids long. Germline assignment: CDR1 DFQATT and CDR2 SNEGSKA (reference sequence). The V gene end was trimmed by 5 bases and the J gene end by 14 bases; junction bases not matched to a gene: 19. In DNA form, the CDR3 reads TGCAGTGCTCGCCAAGCGGGGGGCGCCGACCATCGGGAGTTCTTC. This sequence encodes CSARQAGGADHREFF.

This clonotype was counted many times. V and J are TRBV30 and TRBJ2-5; TRBD2 is a possible D gene (6 bases). Looked up from germline, CDR1 is GTSNPN and CDR2 is SVGIG (reference sequence). Trimming cost V 0 bases and J 4 bases, with 12 bases left between them. This CDR3 spans 14 amino acids. The CDR3 bases are TGTGCCTGGAGTGTACGCCAGGGAGGAGAGACCCAGTACTTC. It yields the protein CAWSVRQGGETQYF.

This clonotype appeared a few times. The rearrangement uses TRBV6-1 and TRBJ1-1; 7 positions match TRBD1. From germline, CDR1 is MNHNS and CDR2 SASEGT. CDR3 length equals 15 residues. V lost 8 bases, J lost 3 bases, and 12 bases stayed unmatched. The CDR3 loop reads CASPRDRDVYTEAFF. CDR3 coding DNA: TGTGCCAGCCCTCGAGACAGGGACGTGTACACTGAAGCTTTCTTT.

The table lists this clonotype with many counts. This chain links TRBV28 with TRBJ2-2, with D possibly matching TRBD2 (6 bases). V lost 3 bases and J 6 bases, leaving 11 bases between the germline ends. This CDR3 contains 14 residues. Germline CDR1 is MDHEN and CDR2 is SYDVKM. The chain's CDR3 is CASSFRRDSGELFF. Here the CDR3 DNA reads TGTGCCAGCAGTTTCCGTCGGGACTCCGGGGAGCTGTTTTTT.

The chain uses TRBV28 and TRBJ2-2; D is unresolved. The CDR3 totals 13 residues. The germline CDR1 and CDR2 sequences are MDHEN and SYDVKM. With 6 bases removed from V and 5 bases from J, the gap between germline ends came to 10 bases. This CDR3 reads CASRGRETGELFF. The CDR3 region has the DNA TGTGCCAGCAGAGGAAGGGAAACCGGGGAGCTGTTTTTT.

The chain couples TRBV29-1 to TRBJ2-7; 8 nucleotides match TRBD2. With 4 bases clipped from V and 3 bases from J, the junction kept 5 bases outside the gene matches. CDR1 and CDR2 from the germline V gene are SQVTM and ANQGSEA. The CDR3 loop spans 13 amino acids. The CDR3 sequence is CSVGLAGIYEQYF. For the CDR3, the DNA is TGCAGCGTTGGGTTAGCGGGGATCTACGAGCAGTACTTC.